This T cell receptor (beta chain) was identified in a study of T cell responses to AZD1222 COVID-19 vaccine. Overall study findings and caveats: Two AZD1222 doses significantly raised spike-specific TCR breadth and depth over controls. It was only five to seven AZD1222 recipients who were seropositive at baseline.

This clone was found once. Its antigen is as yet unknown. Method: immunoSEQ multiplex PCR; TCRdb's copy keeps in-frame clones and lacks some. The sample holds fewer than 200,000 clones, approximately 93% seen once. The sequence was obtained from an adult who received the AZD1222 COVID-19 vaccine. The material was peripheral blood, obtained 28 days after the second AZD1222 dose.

The CDR3: CASSRDRGRWETQYF. The CDR3 nucleotides are TGTGCCAGCAGCCGGGACAGGGGGCGGTGGGAGACCCAGTACTTC. The gene calls are TRBV6-5 and TRBJ2-5; 12 nucleotides match TRBD1. The CDR3 sequence is 15 residues long. Unmatched junction bases numbered 7, after V lost 6 bases and J lost 5 bases. Germline CDR1 reads MNHEY; CDR2 reads SVGAGI.